The clone carrying this TCR beta chain was observed once. Using immunoSEQ multiplex PCR, the repertoire was profiled, and TCRdb retains in-frame clones only, with some absent. This table holds approximately 40,000 clones, around 90% found once. The data derive from a study of T cell changes during pregnancy in multiple sclerosis. The junction had 1 base not matched to a gene; V was cut back by 1 base and J by 6 bases. The length of the CDR3 is 15 residues. The germline V gene has CDR1 SGDLS and CDR2 YYNGEE. The receptor comes from a female donor with multiple sclerosis, enrolled in a pregnancy study. The sample consisted of CD4+ T cells from peripheral blood mononuclear cells, taken in the third trimester of pregnancy. V usage is TRBV9 and J usage is TRBJ2-1; 13 bases are a match to TRBD2. The CDR3 sequence: CASSVTSGRGNEQFF. CDR3 nucleotide sequence: TGTGCCAGCAGCGTAACTAGCGGGAGGGGCAATGAGCAGTTCTTC.